The present entry profiles one T cell receptor (beta chain) with its context. Its antigen is not known. CDR3 size: 10 residues. The ends were cut back, 4 bases at V and 9 bases at J, with 6 bases in the middle. Germline assignment: CDR1 SEHNR and CDR2 FQNEAQ (reference sequence). This sample stems from a study of cytomegalovirus exposure and HLA in healthy donors. General observations from the study: After further analysis at a later stage, 16,951 TCR beta sequences were associated with HLA alleles at 0.05 false discovery rate. Being indistinguishable, some V segments were excluded, TRBV6-2 and TRBV6-3 among them.

The PCR made use of 60 Vbeta and 13 Jbeta primers. Repertoires were generated with immunoSEQ multiplex PCR, while TCRdb's copy carries only in-frame clones and drops some. This table holds about 190,000 clones. The sequenced sample was PBMCs. This sequence joins TRBV7-9 and TRBJ2-5, with a possible D match to TRBD1 (5 bases). The source of this sequence is a young man in good health and CMV-seronegative. CDR3 sequence reads: CASSWTPQYF. The CDR3 DNA follows: TGTGCCAGCAGCTGGACACCCCAGTACTTC.